The 15 T cell receptor beta chains below come from one sample, sequenced in a study of blood T cell repertoires in COVID-19. TCRdb keeps only in-frame clones here, not all; method: immunoSEQ multiplex PCR. The sample includes 300,000 or so clones, about nine tenths of them seen just once. The sample was peripheral blood. Receptors originate from a woman aged 25 to 39 with COVID-19, enrolled during active disease.

V is TRBV10-2 and J is TRBJ2-1; 9 nucleotides align to TRBD1. Trimming at V came to 6 bases and at J to 9 bases, leaving 9 bases not matched to a gene. Germline V gives CDR1 WSHSY, CDR2 SAAADI. CDR3 size: 14 residues. CDR3 protein: CASSRDRALPEQFF. Here the CDR3 DNA reads TGCGCCAGCAGCCGGGACAGGGCTCTTCCTGAGCAGTTCTTC.

The chain uses TRBV5-1 and TRBJ2-5; 7 positions agree with TRBD1. The CDR3 loop spans 14 amino acids. Germline loops: CDR1 SGHRS, CDR2 YFSETQ. The V segment lost 2 bases and the J segment 4 bases; nucleotides outside the gene matches: 5. The CDR3 here is CASSFQGDRETQYF. The CDR3 DNA is TGCGCCAGCAGCTTCCAGGGGGACCGAGAGACCCAGTACTTC.

The gene calls are TRBV27 and TRBJ1-2; 9 bases line up with TRBD1. From germline, CDR1 is MNHEY and CDR2 SMNVEV (reference sequence). The CDR3 runs 13 residues. Trimming at V came to 5 bases and at J to 6 bases, leaving 4 bases not matched to a gene. The chain's CDR3 is CASSPTGGNGYTF. DNA for the CDR3: TGTGCCAGCAGTCCAACAGGGGGCAATGGCTACACCTTC.

V and J are TRBV6-5 and TRBJ1-2; 9 nucleotides align to TRBD1. Germline CDR1 MNHEY, CDR2 SVGAGI. Trimming removed 2 bases from V and 8 bases from J; junction bases left unmatched: 3. The CDR3 contains 13 residues. CDR3 nucleotide sequence: TGTGCCAGCAGTTACGGGACAGGGAGGGGCTACACCTTC. The encoded protein is CASSYGTGRGYTF.

The chain couples TRBV29-1 to TRBJ1-3, with TRBD1 as a possible D gene (6 bases). CDR1 is SQVTM and CDR2 is ANQGSEA in the germline V gene. CDR3 length equals 20 residues. The ends were cut back, 3 bases at V and 1 base at J, with 28 bases in the middle. The CDR3 loop is CSVDVRDQGTPARSGNTIYF. CDR3 in DNA: TGCAGCGTTGATGTTAGGGACCAGGGGACCCCCGCAAGGTCTGGAAACACCATATATTTT.

The chain combines TRBV5-1 with TRBJ2-3; no definite D call. The CDR3 length is 14 residues. Germline V gene data show CDR1 as SGHRS and CDR2 as YFSETQ. Trimming took 1 base from V and 2 from J, leaving 8 bases between them. The CDR3 region has the DNA TGCGCCAGCAGCTTGACGGTTATCACAGATACGCAGTATTTT. It translates to CASSLTVITDTQYF.

The chain is built from TRBV9 and TRBJ1-2; unclear D gene. CDR1 SGDLS and CDR2 YYNGEE come from the germline V gene. V was pared by 1 base and J by 2 bases, with 6 bases between. The CDR3 loop spans 13 amino acids. CDR3 region: CASSVWANYGYTF. Written as DNA, the CDR3 is TGTGCCAGCAGCGTATGGGCAAACTATGGCTACACCTTC.

The V call is TRBV4-1, the J call TRBJ2-1; maybe TRBD1 (6 bases). Per the germline V gene, CDR1 is MGHRA and CDR2 is YSYEKL. Trimming removed 4 bases from V and 0 bases from J, with 10 bases in between. CDR3 length equals 15 residues. CDR3 bases: TGCGCCAGCAGCCCAGGGGCTAGCTCCTACAATGAGCAGTTCTTC. Amino acids: CASSPGASSYNEQFF.

The rearrangement uses TRBV11-2 and TRBJ1-1, with D maybe TRBD1 (5 bases). Germline CDR1 SGHAT, CDR2 FQNNGV. V was clipped by 3 bases and J by 7 bases, with 12 bases between them. The CDR3 totals 13 residues. The CDR3 region has the DNA TGTGCCAGCAGCTTTAGGGGTGACGGTGAAGCTTTCTTT. It is translated as CASSFRGDGEAFF. Combining the CDR3 with reference TRBV11-2 and TRBJ1-1 gives the whole variable domain EAGVAQSPRYKIIEKRQSVAFWCNPISGHATLYWYQQILGQGPKLLIQFQNNGVVDDSQLPKDRFSAERLKGVDSTLKIQPAKLEDSAVYLCASSFRGDGEAFFGQGTRLTVV.

The V gene is TRBV15, the J gene TRBJ2-1; 14 positions match TRBD2. CDR1 and CDR2 from the germline V gene are LNHNV and YYDKDF (reference sequence). This CDR3 region has 19 residues. Germline trimming cut 1 base from V and 1 base from J; bases unmatched to any gene: 6. Here the CDR3 DNA reads TGTGCCACCAGCAGAGTCGGAGGGACTAGCGGGAGTTCCTACAATGAGCAGTTCTTC. Its protein is CATSRVGGTSGSSYNEQFF.

This rearrangement joins TRBV11-2 to TRBJ2-7, with TRBD2 matching 12 bases. CDR1 and CDR2 from the germline V gene are SGHAT and FQNNGV. The CDR3 is made up of 14 amino acids. V gave up 6 bases and J gave up 5 bases; unmatched junction bases: 5. The CDR3 sequence is CASSLAGGIHEQYF. The CDR3 DNA follows: TGTGCCAGCAGTCTAGCGGGAGGGATCCACGAGCAGTACTTC.

The rearrangement links TRBV18 to TRBJ1-1; 8 bases map to TRBD1. V gave up 6 bases and J gave up 11 bases; unmatched junction bases: 8. Germline CDR1 is KGHSH and CDR2 is LQKENI. This CDR3 comprises 12 residues. The CDR3 bases are TGTGCCAGCTCGGTCCTGACAGGGGACGCTTTCTTT. It yields the protein CASSVLTGDAFF.

This clone appeared a single time. The V gene is TRBV24-1, the J gene TRBJ2-7, with TRBD1 matching 7 bases. The germline gives CDR1 KGHDR, CDR2 SFDVKD. The CDR3 loop spans 15 amino acids. The trim removed 4 bases at V and 3 bases at J, leaving 8 bases unmatched. In DNA form, the CDR3 reads TGTGCCACCAGTGACCTAAGGGACAGTGTCTACGAGCAGTACTTC. Protein sequence: CATSDLRDSVYEQYF.

The chain has TRBV10-3 and TRBJ2-5, with 8 bases identical to TRBD1. J was trimmed by 2 bases and V by 10 bases; bases with no gene match: 12. This CDR3 is built from 15 residues. Per the germline V gene, CDR1 is ENHRY and CDR2 is SYGVKD. Here the CDR3 reads CATSSNHRGQETQYF. CDR3 coding DNA: TGTGCCACCTCGAGCAATCACAGGGGGCAAGAGACCCAGTACTTC.

This clone was observed once. V and J are TRBV7-9 and TRBJ2-7, with unresolved D. V was cut by 1 base and J by 1 base, with 8 bases left in between. This CDR3 has 14 amino acids. The germline CDR1 and CDR2 sequences are SEHNR and FQNEAQ (reference sequence). The CDR3 loop reads CASSLEADSYEQYF. Written as DNA, the CDR3 is TGTGCCAGCAGCTTAGAGGCGGATTCCTACGAGCAGTACTTC.